The 5 T cell receptor beta chains below come from one sample, sequenced in a study of T cells in Graves' hyperthyroidism and ophthalmopathy. TCR beta CDR3 regions were amplified from RNA transcripts. TCR CDR3 underwent first-round RT-PCR with the HTBI primer set. TCRdb called the multiplex PCR reads again in MiXCR, with one record for every CDR3 protein. This repertoire shows 500,000 to 700,000 distinct CDR3 sequences, roughly a sixth found once; its top ten account for about 20%. The sequenced material came from blood. The source is a woman between 18 and 29 years old with Graves' hyperthyroidism.

Only a few counts were recorded for this clonotype. The genes are TRBV10-1 and TRBJ1-2; D might be TRBD1 (6 bases). V lost 2 bases and J lost 4, with 20 bases in between. This CDR3 has 17 amino acids. Germline V gene lookup returns CDR1 WNHNN and CDR2 SYGVQD (reference sequence). For the CDR3, the DNA is TGCGCCAGCAGTGAGAAGACGGAGGACAGTTCATTCTATGGCTACACCTTC. Its translation: CASSEKTEDSSFYGYTF.

On this clonotype: This could be a read error, since a much larger clone is one nucleotide away. Here the CDR3 omits its conserved ending phenylalanine or tryptophan, so a read error is the likely source. The genes are TRBV27 and TRBJ1-5, with D perhaps TRBD1 (5 bases). Trimming cost V 2 bases and J 1 base, with 9 bases left between them. The CDR3 runs to 15 residues. Per germline, CDR1 MNHEY and CDR2 SMNVEV (reference sequence). The CDR3 spells CASSLRGRSNQPQHS. CDR3 in DNA: TGTGCCAGCAGTTTAAGGGGTAGGAGCAATCAGCCCCAGCATTCT.

Only a few counts were recorded for this clonotype. The V gene is TRBV29-1, the J gene TRBJ1-6; 8 bases align to TRBD1. Germline CDR1 and CDR2: SQVTM and ANQGSEA. The trim removed 1 base at V and 6 bases at J, leaving 2 bases unmatched. The CDR3 consists of 14 residues. This CDR3 is CSVEGQGANSPLHF. Written as DNA, the CDR3 is TGCAGCGTTGAAGGCCAGGGGGCTAATTCACCCCTCCACTTT.

This clonotype was counted ten times or more. This sequence joins TRBV6-1 and TRBJ1-5; D may be TRBD1 (5 bases). The V and J ends lost 4 bases and 4 bases respectively, with 20 bases between them. CDR3 size: 17 residues. Per the germline V gene, CDR1 is MNHNS and CDR2 is SASEGT. As DNA, the CDR3 is TGTGCCAGCAGTGCCTGGATGGGGCCAGGCCAAAATCAGCCCCAGCATTTT. It translates to CASSAWMGPGQNQPQHF.

This clonotype was observed at least ten times. This rearrangement joins TRBV3-1 to TRBJ1-5; a weak D match, TRBD1 (5 bases). Germline CDR1 and CDR2: LGHDT and YNNKEL (reference sequence). The V and J ends lost 8 bases and 7 bases respectively, with 9 bases between them. There are 11 residues in the CDR3. The CDR3 bases are TGTGCCAGCGGGGCGGGCCAGCCCCAGCATTTT. As protein: CASGAGQPQHF.